Sequencing of this T cell receptor beta chain was carried out in a study of vaccination effects on CD4 cells after COVID-19 (dated 2022 in TCRdb). Turning to the overall study: Each participant got two doses of an mRNA SARS-CoV-2 vaccine, either BNT162b2 or mRNA-1273. In two convalescent patients, pre-vaccine samples were collected 16 days and one week ahead of the first dose, 142 and 148 days after COVID-19 diagnosis. The study compared SARS-CoV-2 spike-specific CD4+ TCR repertoires before and after mRNA vaccination in COVID-19 convalescent patients and infection-naive vaccine recipients. The full study included some 10 COVID-19 convalescent patients and a few SARS-CoV-2-naive healthy vaccine recipients. In the study, cultures from other donors were sequenced using the Oncomine TCR Beta short-read assay on an Illumina iSeq 100. What the work shows at the level of the full study, not this receptor alone: The study was limited by a small number of convalescent patients and lacked early post-infection timepoints. Among convalescent patients, the spike-reactive repertoire after vaccination was made up mainly of new vaccine-induced clones that were largely distinct from the clones induced by infection. Clones induced by infection and clones induced by vaccination both contracted markedly at late timepoints after vaccination, which fits with T cell responses waning over time.

CDR1 and CDR2 were assigned from the germline V gene as MNHEY and SVGAGI. Trimming takes 6 bases from V and 6 bases from J, and the germline ends sit 15 bases apart. The cysteine opens and the phenylalanine closes a CDR3 of 14 amino acids. Solely the CDR3 DNA is kept, with 42 bases framed from the first base. Library generation was performed with the immunoSEQ multiplex PCR assay. DNA from the CD4+ T cells that had been cultured and isolated underwent TCR beta CDR3 sequencing. In the original analysis: Non-productive TCR sequences were discarded, and reads were trimmed to the CDR3 region, with only CDR3s of 7 or more amino acids retained. The MANAFEST web app was used to pick out antigen-specific clonotypes by comparing their expansion in peptide wells with that in reference cultures. To be called positive, a clone needed expansion at FDR<0.05 compared with the reference and with all other wells, an odds ratio greater than 5, and a frequency greater than 0.1% in two replicate wells. Clonotypes significantly expanded in SARS-CoV-2 spike wells and in at least one common cold coronavirus spike condition were defined as cross-reactive. Using the stringdist R package, CDR3 similarity was measured by Levenshtein distance, and unrooted trees were constructed with ape in R 3.6.1. Imported from immuneACCESS, the table was reduced by TCRdb to in-frame sequences with V and J called. These copies leave out some clones; in studies compared against another copy, an unresolved V gene accounts for under half, and the cause of the remainder is not known. V, J and clone size are taken as reported in that table, and D and trimming were inferred from the DNA itself. The sample table holds tens of thousands of clones, of which roughly three quarters were seen once. 4.5% to 7% of the sample rests with the top ten.

In the ViraFEST assay, PBMC were stimulated with viral peptide pools, and TCR sequencing was then used to find antigen-specific CD4+ T cell clonotypes based on their expansion. After about 9 days of culture, CD4+ T cells were isolated with the EasySep CD4+ T cell isolation kit. Convalescent patients had PCR-confirmed SARS-CoV-2 infection between March and December 2020, before Alpha, Beta and Delta variants emerged in the United States. Each well held two million PBMC cultured in IMDM containing roughly 5% human AB serum, roughly 9.6 IU/ml IL-2 and gentamicin, along with roughly 10 ug/ml peptides. For the negative control culture condition, an HIV-1 Nef peptide pool was used. Half of the culture medium was replaced with fresh IL-2-containing medium on days 3 and 7. Each peptide stimulation condition was cultured in triplicate wells unless otherwise noted. PBMC were separated from whole blood using Ficoll-Paque Plus gradient centrifugation and were then either cryopreserved at -140C or used fresh. Genomic DNA was extracted from cultured CD4+ T cells with the QIAamp micro DNA kit.

Details on this clone: No antigen is known for it. Within one base of it there is no much larger clone, and no base qualities were kept.

This TCR was sampled from a human donor who had a prior SARS-CoV-2 infection. The sample was CD4+ T cells from PBMCs cultured with HIV peptides, taken before COVID-19 vaccination. The cell subset or site label here, explained by the study, means: HIV-1 Nef peptide pool negative control/reference culture. The V gene is TRBV6-5 and the J gene is TRBJ2-4, with the identity of the D gene unclear. The CDR3 here reads CASSLVLPINIQYF. The DNA is TGTGCCAGCAGCCTGGTACTTCCGATAAACATTCAGTACTTC.